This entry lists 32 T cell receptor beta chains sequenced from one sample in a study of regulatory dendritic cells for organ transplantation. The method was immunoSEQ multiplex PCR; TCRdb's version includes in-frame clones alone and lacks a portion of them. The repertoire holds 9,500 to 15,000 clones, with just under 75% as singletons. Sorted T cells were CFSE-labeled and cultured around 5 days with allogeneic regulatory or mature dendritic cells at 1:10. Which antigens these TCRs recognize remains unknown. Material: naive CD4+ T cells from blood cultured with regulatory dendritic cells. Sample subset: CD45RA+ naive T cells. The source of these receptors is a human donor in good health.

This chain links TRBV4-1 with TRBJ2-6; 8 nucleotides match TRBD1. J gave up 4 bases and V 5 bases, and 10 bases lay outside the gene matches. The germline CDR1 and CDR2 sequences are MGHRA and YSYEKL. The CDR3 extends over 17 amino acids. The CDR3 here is CASSLGQGTPGANVLTF. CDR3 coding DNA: TGCGCCAGCAGCTTAGGACAGGGAACACCCGGGGCCAACGTCCTGACTTTC.

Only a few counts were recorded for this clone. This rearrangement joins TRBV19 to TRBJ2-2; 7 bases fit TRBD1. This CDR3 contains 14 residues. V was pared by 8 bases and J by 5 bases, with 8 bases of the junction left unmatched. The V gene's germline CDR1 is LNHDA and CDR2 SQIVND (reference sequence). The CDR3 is CASSWTGGTGELFF. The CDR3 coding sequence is TGTGCCAGTTCGTGGACAGGCGGGACCGGGGAGCTGTTTTTT.

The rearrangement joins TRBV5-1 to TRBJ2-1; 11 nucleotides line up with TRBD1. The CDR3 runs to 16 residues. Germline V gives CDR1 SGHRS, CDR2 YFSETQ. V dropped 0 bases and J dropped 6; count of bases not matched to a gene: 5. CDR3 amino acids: CASSLGGTGGTNEQFF. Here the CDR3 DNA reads TGCGCCAGCAGCTTGGGAGGGACAGGGGGGACCAATGAGCAGTTCTTC.

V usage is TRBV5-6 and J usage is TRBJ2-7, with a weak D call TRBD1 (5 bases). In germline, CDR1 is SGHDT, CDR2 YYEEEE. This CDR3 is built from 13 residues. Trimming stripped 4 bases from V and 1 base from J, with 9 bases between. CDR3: CASSLDRSYEQYF. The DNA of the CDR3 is TGTGCCAGCAGCCTCGACAGATCCTACGAGCAGTACTTC.

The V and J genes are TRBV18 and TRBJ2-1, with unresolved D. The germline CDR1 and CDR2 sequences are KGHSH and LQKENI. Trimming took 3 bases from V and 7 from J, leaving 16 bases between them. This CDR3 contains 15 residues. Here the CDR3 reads CASSPLEVGTNEQFF. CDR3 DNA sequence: TGTGCCAGCTCACCCCTCGAGGTAGGCACGAATGAGCAGTTCTTC.

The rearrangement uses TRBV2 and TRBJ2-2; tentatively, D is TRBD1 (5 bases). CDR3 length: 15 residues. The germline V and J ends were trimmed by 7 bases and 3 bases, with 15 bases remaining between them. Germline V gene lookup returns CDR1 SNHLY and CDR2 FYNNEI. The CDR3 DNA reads TGTGCCAGCAAGATCGGCATAGGGGACACCGGGGAGCTGTTTTTT. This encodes CASKIGIGDTGELFF.

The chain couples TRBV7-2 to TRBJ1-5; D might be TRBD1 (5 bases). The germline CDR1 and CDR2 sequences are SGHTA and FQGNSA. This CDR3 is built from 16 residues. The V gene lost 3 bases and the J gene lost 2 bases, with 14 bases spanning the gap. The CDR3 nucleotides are TGTGCCAGCAGCTTCGTAGGGGTTTCTGGCAATCAGCCCCAGCATTTT. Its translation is CASSFVGVSGNQPQHF.

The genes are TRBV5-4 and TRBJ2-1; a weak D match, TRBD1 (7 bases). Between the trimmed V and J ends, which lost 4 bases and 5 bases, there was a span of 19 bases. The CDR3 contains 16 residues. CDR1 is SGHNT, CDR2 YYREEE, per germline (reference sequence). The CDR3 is CASSHRQGGTNNEQFF. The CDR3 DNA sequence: TGTGCCAGCAGCCACCGACAGGGAGGTACGAACAATGAGCAGTTCTTC.

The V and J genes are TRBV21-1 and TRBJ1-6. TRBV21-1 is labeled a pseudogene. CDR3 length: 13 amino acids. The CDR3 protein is CARGGPGNSPLHF. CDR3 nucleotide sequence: TGTGCCAGGGGCGGGCCGGGTAATTCACCCCTCCACTTT.

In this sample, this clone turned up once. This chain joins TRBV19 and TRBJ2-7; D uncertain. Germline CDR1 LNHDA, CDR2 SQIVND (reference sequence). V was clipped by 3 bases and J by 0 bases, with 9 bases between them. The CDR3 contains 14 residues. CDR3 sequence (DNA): TGTGCCAGTAGTATCGGTGTAGACTCCTACGAGCAGTACTTC. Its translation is CASSIGVDSYEQYF.

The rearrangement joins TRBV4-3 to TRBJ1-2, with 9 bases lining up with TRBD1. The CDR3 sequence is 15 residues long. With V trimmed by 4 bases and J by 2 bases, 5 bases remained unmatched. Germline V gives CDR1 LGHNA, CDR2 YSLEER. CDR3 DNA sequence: TGCGCCAGCAGCCGGCCGGGACAGGGCAACTATGGCTACACCTTC. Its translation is CASSRPGQGNYGYTF.

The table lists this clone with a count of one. CDR3 loop: CASSATSTIAGGRDTQYF. CDR3 nucleotides: TGTGCCAGCAGCGCCACTTCTACTATAGCGGGGGGGAGAGATACGCAGTATTTT. This chain links TRBV9 with TRBJ2-3; 11 positions match TRBD2. The trim removed 3 bases at V and 5 bases at J, leaving 14 bases unmatched. The CDR3 is 18 residues long. From germline, CDR1 is SGDLS and CDR2 YYNGEE. The full variable domain, in which reference TRBV9 and TRBJ2-3 provide the parts outside the CDR3, is DSGVTQTPKHLITATGQRVTLRCSPRSGDLSVYWYQQSLDQGLQFLIQYYNGEERAKGNILERFSAQQFPDLHSELNLSSLELGDSALYFCASSATSTIAGGRDTQYFGPGTRLTVL.

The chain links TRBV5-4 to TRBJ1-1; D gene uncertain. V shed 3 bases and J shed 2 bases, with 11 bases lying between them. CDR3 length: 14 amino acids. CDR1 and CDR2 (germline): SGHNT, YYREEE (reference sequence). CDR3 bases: TGTGCCAGCAGCTCCTTTGATACTAACACTGAAGCTTTCTTT. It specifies CASSSFDTNTEAFF.

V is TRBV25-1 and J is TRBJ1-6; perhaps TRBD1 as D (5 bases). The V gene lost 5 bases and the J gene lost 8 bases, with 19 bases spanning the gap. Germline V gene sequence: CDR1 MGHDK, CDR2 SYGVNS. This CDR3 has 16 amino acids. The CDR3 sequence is CASSQPGEGQYSPLHF. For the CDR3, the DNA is TGTGCCAGCAGTCAACCGGGGGAGGGGCAGTATTCACCCCTCCACTTT.

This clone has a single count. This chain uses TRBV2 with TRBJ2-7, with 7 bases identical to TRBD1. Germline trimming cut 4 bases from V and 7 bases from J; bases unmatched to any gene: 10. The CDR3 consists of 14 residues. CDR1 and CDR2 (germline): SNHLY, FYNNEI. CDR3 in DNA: TGTGCCAGCAGTGGGGACAGAAGTCCGGGGGAGCAGTACTTC. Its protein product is CASSGDRSPGEQYF.

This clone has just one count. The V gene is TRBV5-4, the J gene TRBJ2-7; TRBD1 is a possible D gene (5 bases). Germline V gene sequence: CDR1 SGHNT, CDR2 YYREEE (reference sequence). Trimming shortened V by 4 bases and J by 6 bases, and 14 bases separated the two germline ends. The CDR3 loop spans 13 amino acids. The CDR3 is CASSQIQGPEQYF. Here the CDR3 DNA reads TGTGCCAGCAGCCAAATCCAGGGCCCCGAGCAGTACTTC. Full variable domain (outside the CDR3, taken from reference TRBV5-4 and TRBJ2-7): ETGVTQSPTHLIKTRGQQVTLRCSSQSGHNTVSWYQQALGQGPQFIFQYYREEENGRGNFPPRFSGLQFPNYSSELNVNALELDDSALYLCASSQIQGPEQYFGPGTRLTVT.

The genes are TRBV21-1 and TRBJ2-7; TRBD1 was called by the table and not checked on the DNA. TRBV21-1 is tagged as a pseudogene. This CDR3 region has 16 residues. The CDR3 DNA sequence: TGTGCCAGCAGCGGGTCCTTCCGGGACAGGGACCACGAGCAGTACTTC. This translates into CASSGSFRDRDHEQYF.

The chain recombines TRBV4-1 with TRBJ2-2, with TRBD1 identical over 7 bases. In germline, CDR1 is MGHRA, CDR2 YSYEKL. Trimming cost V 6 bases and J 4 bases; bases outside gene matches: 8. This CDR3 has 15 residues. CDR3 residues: CASSSDRAFTGELFF. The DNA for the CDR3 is TGCGCCAGCAGTTCCGACAGGGCATTCACCGGGGAGCTGTTTTTT.

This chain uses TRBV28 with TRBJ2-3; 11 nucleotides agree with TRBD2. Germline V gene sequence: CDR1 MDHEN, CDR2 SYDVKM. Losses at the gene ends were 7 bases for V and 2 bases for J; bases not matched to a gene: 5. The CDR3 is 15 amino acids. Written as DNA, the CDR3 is TGTGCCAGCAACCTTAGCGGGGGGGCCACAGATACGCAGTATTTT. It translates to CASNLSGGATDTQYF.

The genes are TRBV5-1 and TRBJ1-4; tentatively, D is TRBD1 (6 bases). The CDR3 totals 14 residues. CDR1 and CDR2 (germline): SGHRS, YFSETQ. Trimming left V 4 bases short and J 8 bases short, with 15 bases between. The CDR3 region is CASSVTGSREKLFF. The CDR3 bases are TGCGCCAGCAGCGTAACAGGGAGTCGCGAAAAACTGTTTTTT.

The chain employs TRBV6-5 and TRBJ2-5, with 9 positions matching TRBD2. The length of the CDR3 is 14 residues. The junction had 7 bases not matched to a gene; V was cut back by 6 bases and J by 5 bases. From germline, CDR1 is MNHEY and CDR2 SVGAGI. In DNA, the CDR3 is TGTGCCAGCAGACAGCGGGGGGTAGATGAGACCCAGTACTTC. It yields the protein CASRQRGVDETQYF.

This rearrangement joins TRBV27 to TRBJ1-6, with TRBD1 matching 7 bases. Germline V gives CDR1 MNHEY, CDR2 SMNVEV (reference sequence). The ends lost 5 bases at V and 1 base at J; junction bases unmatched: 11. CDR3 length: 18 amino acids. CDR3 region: CASSVLRQGRSYNSPLHF. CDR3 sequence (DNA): TGTGCCAGCAGTGTCCTTAGACAGGGACGGTCCTATAATTCACCCCTCCACTTT.

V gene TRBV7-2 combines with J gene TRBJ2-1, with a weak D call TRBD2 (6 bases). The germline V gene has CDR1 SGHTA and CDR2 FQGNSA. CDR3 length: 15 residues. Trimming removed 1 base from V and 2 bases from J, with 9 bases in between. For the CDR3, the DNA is TGTGCCAGCAGCTTAGACGGGGGAGCCTACAATGAGCAGTTCTTC. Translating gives CASSLDGGAYNEQFF.

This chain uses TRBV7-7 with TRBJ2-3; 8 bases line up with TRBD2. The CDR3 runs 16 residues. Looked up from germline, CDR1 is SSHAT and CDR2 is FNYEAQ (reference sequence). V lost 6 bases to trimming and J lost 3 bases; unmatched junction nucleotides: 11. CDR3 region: CASSSEAGGGTDTQYF. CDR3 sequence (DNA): TGTGCCAGCAGTAGTGAGGCGGGGGGAGGAACAGATACGCAGTATTTT. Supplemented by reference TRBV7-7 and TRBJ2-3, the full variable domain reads GAGVSQSPRYKVTKRGQDVTLRCDPISSHATLYWYQQALGQGPEFLTYFNYEAQPDKSGLPSDRFSAERPEGSISTLTIQRTEQRDSAMYRCASSSEAGGGTDTQYFGPGTRLTVL.

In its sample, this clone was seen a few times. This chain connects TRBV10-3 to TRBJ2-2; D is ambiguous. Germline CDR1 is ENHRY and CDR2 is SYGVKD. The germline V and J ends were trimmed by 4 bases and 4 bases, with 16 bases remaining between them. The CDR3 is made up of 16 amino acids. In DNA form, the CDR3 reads TGTGCCATCAGTGTGCTCAGGAACACGCGCACCGGGGAGCTGTTTTTT. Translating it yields CAISVLRNTRTGELFF.

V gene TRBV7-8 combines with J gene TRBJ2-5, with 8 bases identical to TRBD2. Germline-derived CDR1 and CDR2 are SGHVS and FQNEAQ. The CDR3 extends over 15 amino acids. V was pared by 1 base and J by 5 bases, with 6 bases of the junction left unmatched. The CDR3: CASSLDAGGWETQYF. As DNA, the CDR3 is TGTGCCAGCAGCTTAGATGCGGGGGGTTGGGAGACCCAGTACTTC.

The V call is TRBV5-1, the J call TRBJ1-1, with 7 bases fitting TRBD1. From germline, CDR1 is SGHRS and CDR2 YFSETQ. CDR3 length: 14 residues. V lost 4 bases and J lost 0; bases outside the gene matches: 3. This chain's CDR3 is CASSGGTVNTEAFF. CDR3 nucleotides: TGCGCCAGCAGCGGGGGGACAGTGAACACTGAAGCTTTCTTT.

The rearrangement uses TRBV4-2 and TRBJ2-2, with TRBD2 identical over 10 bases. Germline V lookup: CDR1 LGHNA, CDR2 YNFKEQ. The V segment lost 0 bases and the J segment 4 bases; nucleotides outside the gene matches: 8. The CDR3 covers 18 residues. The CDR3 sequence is CASSQEFLAGDLTGELFF. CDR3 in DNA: TGTGCCAGCAGCCAAGAATTCCTAGCGGGGGACCTCACCGGGGAGCTGTTTTTT.

The CDR3 nucleotides read TGTGCCAGCAGCTTCGATGTGGGGGCTGAAGGCTACACCTTC. Protein: CASSFDVGAEGYTF. The chain has TRBV5-6 and TRBJ1-2, with D tentatively TRBD1 (6 bases). Deletions cut 2 bases from V and 8 bases from J, with 16 bases between. The CDR3 extends over 14 amino acids. In germline, CDR1 is SGHDT, CDR2 YYEEEE.

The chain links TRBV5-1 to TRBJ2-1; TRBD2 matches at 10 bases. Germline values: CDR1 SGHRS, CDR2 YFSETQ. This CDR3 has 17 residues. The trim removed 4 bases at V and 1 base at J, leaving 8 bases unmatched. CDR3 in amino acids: CASSPRSGGASYNEQFF. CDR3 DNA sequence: TGCGCCAGCAGCCCAAGGAGCGGGGGGGCATCCTACAATGAGCAGTTCTTC. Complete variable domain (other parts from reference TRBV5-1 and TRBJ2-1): KAGVTQTPRYLIKTRGQQVTLSCSPISGHRSVSWYQQTPGQGLQFLFEYFSETQRNKGNFPGRFSGRQFSNSRSEMNVSTLELGDSALYLCASSPRSGGASYNEQFFGPGTRLTVL.

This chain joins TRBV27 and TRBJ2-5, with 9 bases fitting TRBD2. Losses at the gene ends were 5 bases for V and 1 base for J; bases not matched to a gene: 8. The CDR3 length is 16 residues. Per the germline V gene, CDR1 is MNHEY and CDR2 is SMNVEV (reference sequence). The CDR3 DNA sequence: TGTGCCAGCAGTGTCTCAGCGGGGGGACGCCAAGAGACCCAGTACTTC. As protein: CASSVSAGGRQETQYF.

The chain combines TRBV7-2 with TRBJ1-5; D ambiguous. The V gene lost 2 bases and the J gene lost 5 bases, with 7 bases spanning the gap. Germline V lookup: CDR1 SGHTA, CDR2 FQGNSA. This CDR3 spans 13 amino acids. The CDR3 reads CASSLLLDQPQHF. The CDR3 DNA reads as TGTGCCAGCAGCTTACTACTGGATCAGCCCCAGCATTTT.